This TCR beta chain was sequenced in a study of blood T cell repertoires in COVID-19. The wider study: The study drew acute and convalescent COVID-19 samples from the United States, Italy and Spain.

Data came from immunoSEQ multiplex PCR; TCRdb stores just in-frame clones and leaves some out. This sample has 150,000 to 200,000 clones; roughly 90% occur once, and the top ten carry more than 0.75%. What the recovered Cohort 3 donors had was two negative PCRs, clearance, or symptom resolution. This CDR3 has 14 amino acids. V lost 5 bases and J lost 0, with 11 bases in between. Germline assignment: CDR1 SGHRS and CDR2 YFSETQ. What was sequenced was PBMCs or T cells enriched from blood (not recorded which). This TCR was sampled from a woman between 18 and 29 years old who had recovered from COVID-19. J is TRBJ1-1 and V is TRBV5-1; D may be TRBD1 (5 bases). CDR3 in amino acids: CASRPGNMNTEAFF. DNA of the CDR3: TGCGCCAGCAGGCCAGGGAATATGAACACTGAAGCTTTCTTT.